Below, 13 T cell receptor beta chains from the same sample are listed, as sequenced in a study of shared clonotypes between healthy human individuals. Assay: immunoSEQ multiplex PCR; the TCRdb copy retains only in-frame clones and omits some. The repertoire consists of some 2,100,000 clones, with 90% to 97% occurring once and the leading ten covering roughly 0.13%. Sequencing input: naive CD4+ T cells sorted from blood. Subset here: CD45RA+ positively selected. Every receptor here comes from a man younger than 30 in good health.

This rearrangement joins TRBV11-2 to TRBJ1-5; D is ambiguous. The CDR3 loop spans 15 amino acids. V lost 5 bases, J lost 4 bases, and 15 bases lay in between. Germline CDR1 is SGHAT and CDR2 is FQNNGV. The CDR3 DNA reads as TGTGCCAGCAGCCCGGACCTGCTAGGGAATCAGCCCCAGCATTTT. Translating gives CASSPDLLGNQPQHF.

The chain employs TRBV19 and TRBJ2-5; a possible D gene is TRBD2 (6 bases). This CDR3 is built from 15 residues. Per the germline V gene, CDR1 is LNHDA and CDR2 is SQIVND (reference sequence). Trimming stripped 8 bases from V and 3 bases from J, with 19 bases between. CDR3: CASRGAGLREETQYF. CDR3 nucleotides: TGTGCCAGTCGAGGGGCGGGATTACGGGAAGAGACCCAGTACTTC.

CDR3 protein: CAINGGSTDTQYF. The CDR3 nucleotides read TGTGCCATCAACGGCGGGAGCACAGATACGCAGTATTTT. The V and J genes are TRBV10-3 and TRBJ2-3; D perhaps matches TRBD2 (5 bases). The V and J ends lost 7 bases and 0 bases respectively, with 8 bases between them. This CDR3 spans 13 amino acids. Germline CDR1 is ENHRY and CDR2 is SYGVKD.

The genes are TRBV28 and TRBJ2-4; D ambiguous. Germline V lookup: CDR1 MDHEN, CDR2 SYDVKM. Trimming pared 3 bases from V and 3 bases from J, leaving 12 bases between. The CDR3 spans 15 residues. The CDR3 nucleotides read TGTGCCAGCAGTTTGTCAGTAGTTGACAAAAACATTCAGTACTTC. This codes for CASSLSVVDKNIQYF. Full variable domain (rest looked up from reference TRBV28 and TRBJ2-4): DVKVTQSSRYLVKRTGEKVFLECVQDMDHENMFWYRQDPGLGLRLIYFSYDVKMKEKGDIPEGYSVSREKKERFSLILESASTNQTSMYLCASSLSVVDKNIQYFGAGTRLSVL.

The J gene is TRBJ1-1, the V gene TRBV7-2; TRBD1 might be the D (6 bases). The CDR3 runs 16 residues. Trimming shortened V by 6 bases and J by 0 bases, and 17 bases separated the two germline ends. Germline CDR1 and CDR2: SGHTA and FQGNSA. The CDR3 nucleotides are TGTGCCAGCAGTTCCCTGTCAGGGGTCATGAACACTGAAGCTTTCTTT. Protein sequence: CASSSLSGVMNTEAFF.

This chain joins TRBV2 and TRBJ2-7, with D possibly TRBD2 on 6 matching bases. Trimming removed 6 bases at V and 1 base at J, with 10 bases between. This CDR3 is built from 13 residues. Germline V CDR1 and CDR2: SNHLY, FYNNEI. CDR3 amino acids: CASSPEGSYEQYF. The CDR3 DNA reads as TGTGCCAGCAGCCCGGAGGGGTCCTACGAGCAGTACTTC.

The chain carries TRBV28 and TRBJ1-5; the match to TRBD1 covers 7 bases. Germline assignment: CDR1 MDHEN and CDR2 SYDVKM. J gave up 1 base and V 6 bases, and 6 bases lay outside the gene matches. This CDR3 spans 15 amino acids. The CDR3: CASSPPGGSNQPQHF. The CDR3 nucleotides are TGTGCCAGCAGCCCTCCAGGGGGAAGCAATCAGCCCCAGCATTTT.

The chain is built from TRBV27 and TRBJ2-3; 13 bases are shared with TRBD2. The CDR3 extends over 17 amino acids. The germline V gene encodes CDR1 MNHEY and CDR2 SMNVEV (reference sequence). The V gene end was trimmed by 2 bases and the J gene end by 5 bases; junction bases not matched to a gene: 7. The CDR3 is CASSLRVTSGGRDTQYF. The CDR3 region has the DNA TGTGCCAGCAGTTTACGAGTGACTAGCGGGGGGCGAGATACGCAGTATTTT.

The chain links TRBV7-2 to TRBJ2-4; 8 bases are shared with TRBD1. From germline, CDR1 is SGHTA and CDR2 FQGNSA. V shed 4 bases and J 7 bases; nucleotides not matched to a gene: 6. The CDR3 is 14 amino acids. The CDR3 reads CASSSTGDANIQYF. CDR3 sequence (DNA): TGTGCCAGCAGCTCGACAGGGGACGCTAACATTCAGTACTTC.

CDR3 coding DNA: TGCGCCAGCAGCTCAGCGGGACAGGGTTACAATGAGCAGTTCTTC. Amino acids: CASSSAGQGYNEQFF. The V and J genes are TRBV5-1 and TRBJ2-1; 9 bases fit TRBD1. The CDR3 is 15 amino acids. Germline-derived CDR1 and CDR2 are SGHRS and YFSETQ. The junction had 5 bases not matched to a gene; V was cut back by 3 bases and J by 4 bases.

This clone occurred once. One end of the junction fails to match germline, which may point to a read error. The chain links TRBV5-6 to TRBJ2-4, with TRBD1 matching 8 bases. The germline V gene has CDR1 SGHDT and CDR2 YYEEEE. CDR3 size: 15 residues. The CDR3 DNA reads TGTGCCAGCAGCTTGGCCGGTTCAGGGACAGGCCGGCCCCTTTTC. Its translation: CASSLAGSGTGRPLF.

The rearrangement links TRBV7-8 to TRBJ2-7; 9 bases agree with TRBD1. The junction had 19 bases not matched to a gene; V was cut back by 1 base and J by 3 bases. The CDR3 runs 20 residues. Germline V gene data show CDR1 as SGHVS and CDR2 as FQNEAQ. CDR3 coding DNA: TGTGCCAGCAGCTTAGGGACAGGGGCTGGCCCGCGGGGATTAAACTACGAGCAGTACTTC. This translates into CASSLGTGAGPRGLNYEQYF.

This chain uses TRBV19 with TRBJ2-7; D uncertain. The germline CDR1 and CDR2 sequences are LNHDA and SQIVND (reference sequence). V was pared by 1 base and J by 2 bases, with 9 bases between. There are 14 residues in the CDR3. CDR3 sequence: CASSIGEGAYEQYF. The DNA of the CDR3 is TGTGCCAGTAGTATAGGTGAAGGAGCCTACGAGCAGTACTTC.